This T cell receptor (beta chain) was sequenced during a study of cytomegalovirus exposure and HLA in healthy donors. Regarding the study as a whole: According to the study, roughly 180 TCR beta chains were cytomegalovirus-associated. Reportedly, TCR beta sequences accurately predicted HLA-A and HLA-B alleles in most subjects.

The PCR ran on 60 Vbeta and 13 Jbeta primers. Profiled with immunoSEQ multiplex PCR; TCRdb holds only in-frame clones, not every one. The profile shows 150,000 to 200,000 clones, approximately 85% of them singletons. V was pared by 4 bases and J by 1 base, with 4 bases of the junction left unmatched. Germline V lookup: CDR1 SGHNT, CDR2 YYREEE (reference sequence). The CDR3 is made up of 16 amino acids. The table lists this clone with a few counts. No antigen is known for it. This chain joins TRBV5-4 and TRBJ2-2, with 10 bases identical to TRBD2. Sequenced input: PBMCs. The clonotype comes from a man aged 18 to 35 in good health and CMV-seronegative. The CDR3 DNA reads as TGTGCCAGCAGCATTAGCGGGGGGAGGAACACCGGGGAGCTGTTTTTT. Translated, it gives CASSISGGRNTGELFF.